A selection of T cell receptor beta chains follows, all from one sample in a study of identical twins. TCRdb re-derived calls from the 5' RACE reads in MiXCR, one entry per CDR3 protein. Found here are about 890,000 distinct CDR3 sequences, around 12% of them singletons; the top ten hold roughly 1.5%. These data were also filed under a second study, of yellow fever vaccine responses in identical twins.

The sample consisted of PBMCs. Source of these receptors: a woman aged 18-29 years in good health. The CDR3 runs from the conserved cysteine through the conserved F or W. The D gene is left open where the match is weak. The listing skips clone size in some rows; elsewhere it reads once, few, many or a size class.

D: NA
J: TRBJ2-4
size: many
V: TRBV5-1
DNA: TGCGCCAGCAGCTTGGCGGTAGGATCAGCCAAAAACATTCAGTACTTC
CDR3: CASSLAVGSAKNIQYF

D: NA
J: TRBJ2-7
size: NA
V: TRBV4-1
DNA: TGCGCCAGCAGCCAAGATCTGACTCTAGGCGTATACGAGCAGTACTTC
CDR3: CASSQDLTLGVYEQYF

D: NA
J: TRBJ2-2
size: few
V: TRBV21-1
DNA: TGTGCCAGCACCCTAACGGGAGAGGGGAACACCGGGGAGCTGTTTTTT
CDR3: CASTLTGEGNTGELFF

D: NA
J: TRBJ2-3
size: few
V: TRBV3-1
DNA: TGTGCCAGCAGCCAAGAATCGGGGGTGCGGGGCACAGATACGCAGTATTTT
CDR3: CASSQESGVRGTDTQYF

D: NA
J: TRBJ2-1
size: few
V: TRBV5-5
DNA: TGTGCCAGCAGCTTGCCCGTGACATCTTTCGGTGAGCAGTTCTTC
CDR3: CASSLPVTSFGEQFF

D: NA
J: TRBJ1-6
size: NA
V: TRBV10-3
DNA: TGTGCCATCAGAGGGAAGCCGGAGTCACCCCTCCACTTT
CDR3: CAIRGKPESPLHF

D: NA
J: TRBJ2-2
size: NA
V: TRBV19
DNA: TGTGCCAGTACATCAGCCGGGGAGCTGTTTTTT
CDR3: CASTSAGELFF

D: TRBD2
J: TRBJ2-1
size: few
V: TRBV19
DNA: TGTGCCAGTAGCGGGAGGGACTACAATGAGCAGTTCTTC
CDR3: CASSGRDYNEQFF

D: TRBD1
J: TRBJ1-5
size: NA
V: TRBV4-1
DNA: TGCGCCAGCAGCCAAGGGAGGACAGGGAGGGACAATCAGCCCCAGCATTTT
CDR3: CASSQGRTGRDNQPQHF

D: TRBD1
J: TRBJ1-1
size: few
V: TRBV5-1
DNA: TGCGCCAGCAGCGGTCAGGGGGCCACTGAAGCTTTCTTT
CDR3: CASSGQGATEAFF

D: NA
J: TRBJ2-3
size: NA
V: TRBV20-1
DNA: TGCAGTGCAAGCCCGGGACTGGCCTTCACAGATACGCAGTATTTT
CDR3: CSASPGLAFTDTQYF

D: NA
J: TRBJ2-1
size: NA
V: TRBV5-1
DNA: TGCGCCAGCAGCTACAGGTCGTCGTTAAACTACAATGAGCAGTTCTTC
CDR3: CASSYRSSLNYNEQFF

D: NA
J: TRBJ2-5
size: NA
V: TRBV12-3/TRBV12-4
DNA: TGTGCCAGCAGTTTAAATGGGGGCATCCAAGAGACCCAGTACTTC
CDR3: CASSLNGGIQETQYF

D: NA
J: TRBJ2-3
size: few
V: TRBV12-5
DNA: TGTGCTAGTGGTTTGACAGTCACAGATACGCAGTATTTT
CDR3: CASGLTVTDTQYF

D: NA
J: TRBJ2-5
size: many
V: TRBV19
DNA: TGTGCCAGTAGTATCTTGTCTTTGGGGAGCGAGACCCAGTACTTC
CDR3: CASSILSLGSETQYF

D: NA
J: TRBJ1-2
size: few
V: TRBV5-1
DNA: TGCGCCAGCAAAAGGGGAGATAGGAATGGCTACACCTTC
CDR3: CASKRGDRNGYTF

D: NA
J: TRBJ2-2
size: NA
V: TRBV12-3/TRBV12-4
DNA: TGTGCCAGCAGACCTATTTCCGCCGGGGAGCTGTTTTTT
CDR3: CASRPISAGELFF

D: TRBD2
J: TRBJ2-7
size: few
V: TRBV27
DNA: TGTGCCAGCGGACTTAGCGGGAGGCCTGCCTACGAGCAGTACTTC
CDR3: CASGLSGRPAYEQYF

D: TRBD1
J: TRBJ2-1
size: NA
V: TRBV7-2
DNA: TGTGCCAGCAGCCCTCGGGACAGATTCAATGAGCAGTTCTTC
CDR3: CASSPRDRFNEQFF

D: NA
J: TRBJ1-2
size: many
V: TRBV28
DNA: TGTGCCAGCAGTTCCGACGGGAACTATGGCTACACCTTC
CDR3: CASSSDGNYGYTF

D: NA
J: TRBJ1-1
size: NA
V: TRBV6-1
DNA: TGTGCCAGCAATCAAATACCGACAGTGAACACTGAAGCTTTCTTT
CDR3: CASNQIPTVNTEAFF

D: NA
J: TRBJ1-5
size: NA
V: TRBV15
DNA: TGTGCCACCAGCGAAGCCTCACTTCATCAGCCCCAGCATTTT
CDR3: CATSEASLHQPQHF

D: NA
J: TRBJ1-1
size: many
V: TRBV7-9
DNA: TGTGCCAGCAAATCGGGCCTTATGAACACTGAAGCTTTCTTT
CDR3: CASKSGLMNTEAFF

D: TRBD1
J: TRBJ2-1
size: few
V: TRBV27
DNA: TGTGCCAGCAGTATCTACAGGGGACCTTCCTACAATGAGCAGTTCTTC
CDR3: CASSIYRGPSYNEQFF

D: NA
J: TRBJ1-5
size: NA
V: TRBV18
DNA: TGTGCCAGCTCACCAACAAATAGCAATCAGCCCCAGCATTTT
CDR3: CASSPTNSNQPQHF

D: NA
J: TRBJ2-5
size: few
V: TRBV25-1
DNA: TGTGCCAGCAGTGTTCAGGCCCAAGAGACCCAGTACTTC
CDR3: CASSVQAQETQYF

D: NA
J: TRBJ2-7
size: many
V: TRBV3-1
DNA: TGTGCCAGCAGCCAATCAGGCCTACAGTACTTC
CDR3: CASSQSGLQYF

D: NA
J: TRBJ2-7
size: few
V: TRBV12-3/TRBV12-4
DNA: TGTGCCAGCAGTTTTGGGGAGAGGGGGGTACCCCTACCCGGATACGAGCAGTACTTC
CDR3: CASSFGERGVPLPGYEQYF

D: NA
J: TRBJ2-2
size: few
V: TRBV2
DNA: TGTGCCAGCACCTTGGAGTGGGGGACCGGGGAGCTGTTTTTT
CDR3: CASTLEWGTGELFF

D: TRBD2
J: TRBJ2-7
size: NA
V: TRBV28
DNA: TGTGCCAGCAGTCCCGGGACTAGCGGGAACAACGAGCAGTACTTC
CDR3: CASSPGTSGNNEQYF

D: NA
J: TRBJ1-1
size: NA
V: TRBV3-1
DNA: TGTGCCAGCAGCCAAGAAGCGGACACTGAAGCTTTCTTT
CDR3: CASSQEADTEAFF

D: TRBD1
J: TRBJ1-6
size: NA
V: TRBV28
DNA: TGTGCCAGCAGTACATACAGGGGGCGCGGTTCACCCCTCCACTTT
CDR3: CASSTYRGRGSPLHF

D: NA
J: TRBJ2-5
size: few
V: TRBV5-1
DNA: TGCGCCAGCAGCTTCAGGGCTAGCGAGCAAGAGACCCAGTACTTC
CDR3: CASSFRASEQETQYF

D: TRBD1
J: TRBJ2-2
size: many
V: TRBV12-3/TRBV12-4
DNA: TGTGCCAGCAGCCCCGGGACAGGGAACACCGGGGAGCTGTTTTTT
CDR3: CASSPGTGNTGELFF

D: TRBD2
J: TRBJ2-1
size: NA
V: TRBV15
DNA: TGTGCCACCAGCAGAGTAGCGGGGCAAGCTGACAATGAGCAGTTCTTC
CDR3: CATSRVAGQADNEQFF

D: TRBD1
J: TRBJ2-7
size: NA
V: TRBV3-1
DNA: TGTGCCAGCAGCACCCAGGGGGCGTCGGGCGAGCAGTACTTC
CDR3: CASSTQGASGEQYF

D: TRBD1
J: TRBJ2-1
size: NA
V: TRBV28
DNA: TGTGCCAGCACCCTGACAGGGATCTCCTACAATGAGCAGTTCTTC
CDR3: CASTLTGISYNEQFF

D: TRBD1
J: TRBJ1-2
size: NA
V: TRBV20-1
DNA: TGCAGTGCTAGAGATTGGGGGACAGTTGAAGGGGTGGGCTATGGCTACACCTTC
CDR3: CSARDWGTVEGVGYGYTF

D: NA
J: TRBJ2-5
size: many
V: TRBV5-1
DNA: TGCGCCAGCAGCTTGACGGACAAGGCAGAGACCCAGTACTTC
CDR3: CASSLTDKAETQYF

D: NA
J: TRBJ2-5
size: many
V: TRBV28
DNA: TGTGCCAGCAGTTCCAGAGAGACCCAGTACTTC
CDR3: CASSSRETQYF

D: TRBD2
J: TRBJ2-3
size: NA
V: TRBV20-1
DNA: TGCAGTGCTAGAGTGGTGGCGGGAGAGGCCACAGATACGCAGTATTTT
CDR3: CSARVVAGEATDTQYF

D: TRBD1
J: TRBJ1-2
size: many
V: TRBV10-3
DNA: TGTGCCATCAGTGAGTCGGACAGGGGGTATGGCTACACCTTC
CDR3: CAISESDRGYGYTF

D: TRBD1
J: TRBJ1-2
size: NA
V: TRBV20-1
DNA: TGCAGTGCTGGACAGGGCGCACGCTATGGCTACACCTTC
CDR3: CSAGQGARYGYTF

D: NA
J: TRBJ1-1
size: few
V: TRBV7-9
DNA: TGTGCCAGCAGCATCCGGGACACCCGCCGGGACACTGAAGCTTTCTTT
CDR3: CASSIRDTRRDTEAFF

D: NA
J: TRBJ2-5
size: NA
V: TRBV10-2
DNA: TGCGCCAGCAGGAAGGGAATTTGGGAGACCCAGTACTTC
CDR3: CASRKGIWETQYF

D: NA
J: TRBJ2-6
size: few
V: TRBV5-1
DNA: TGCGCCAGCAGCTCTGAGGGATCCTCTGGGGCCAACGTCCTGACTTTC
CDR3: CASSSEGSSGANVLTF

D: NA
J: TRBJ2-3
size: NA
V: TRBV5-1
DNA: TGCGCCAGCAGCCTCAGGGGTGTTAGCAGCACAGATACGCAGTATTTT
CDR3: CASSLRGVSSTDTQYF

D: NA
J: TRBJ1-1
size: NA
V: TRBV7-9
DNA: TGTGCCAGCAGCCCTATCGGGGTCAAGACTGAAGCTTTCTTT
CDR3: CASSPIGVKTEAFF

D: NA
J: TRBJ2-2
size: many
V: TRBV14
DNA: TGTGCCAGCAGCCAATCGTTGCCCGGGGAGCTGTTTTTT
CDR3: CASSQSLPGELFF

D: TRBD1
J: TRBJ2-2
size: few
V: TRBV5-1
DNA: TGCGCCAGCAGTATCGGGACAGGGAACACCGGGGAGCTGTTTTTT
CDR3: CASSIGTGNTGELFF

D: NA
J: TRBJ1-5
size: few
V: TRBV11-2
DNA: TGTGCCAGCAGCTTAGAGAAGCAGCCCCAGCATTTT
CDR3: CASSLEKQPQHF

D: NA
J: TRBJ2-3
size: NA
V: TRBV7-9
DNA: TGTGCCAGCAGCTTACTTGGGGGGGCAGGAACAGATACGCAGTATTTT
CDR3: CASSLLGGAGTDTQYF

D: NA
J: TRBJ2-2
size: few
V: TRBV20-1
DNA: TGCAGTGCTAGAGGAGGGTACGGCACCGGGGAGCTGTTTTTT
CDR3: CSARGGYGTGELFF

D: NA
J: TRBJ2-7
size: NA
V: TRBV15
DNA: TGTGCCACCAGCAGAAACCCCGGGGACGAGCAGTACTTC
CDR3: CATSRNPGDEQYF

D: NA
J: TRBJ2-2
size: few
V: TRBV15
DNA: TGTGCCACCAGCAGGTGGGACACCGACCCAGATAACACCGGGGAGCTGTTTTTT
CDR3: CATSRWDTDPDNTGELFF